This TCR beta chain was observed in a study of shared clonotypes between healthy human individuals. Whole-study context: Three CD4 naive, three CD4 memory, two CD8 naive and one CD8 memory plate were used per donor.

Germline loops: CDR1 SGHNT, CDR2 YENEEA. The CDR3 sequence is 13 residues long. Trimming removed 2 bases at V and 3 bases at J, with 7 bases between. Comments on this clone: What it binds is unknown.

The protocol was immunoSEQ multiplex PCR, while the TCRdb copy is restricted to in-frame clones and leaves out a portion. The profile covers about 2 million clones, with about 95% appearing a single time and more than 0.9% taken by the ten largest. As defined, naive CD8 cells were CD45RO-negative and positively selected for CCR7, with terminally differentiated effector memory CD45RA+ cells excluded. Study-wide findings and caveats: Represented genetic and exposure-history diversity was restricted by having few donors.

The sequencing input was naive CD8+ T cells sorted from blood. The chain recombines TRBV11-3 with TRBJ2-5; the D is unclear. The sequence came from a young man in good health. The DNA of the CDR3 is TGTGCCAGCAGCTTAATGACCGAAGAGACCCAGTACTTC. It encodes CASSLMTEETQYF. Together with reference TRBV11-3 and TRBJ2-5, the CDR3 gives the full variable domain: EAGVVQSPRYKIIEKKQPVAFWCNPISGHNTLYWYLQNLGQGPELLIRYENEEAVDDSQLPKDRFSAERLKGVDSTLKIQPAELGDSAVYLCASSLMTEETQYFGPGTRLLVL.